Presented here are 3 T cell receptor beta chains from one specimen sequenced in a study of cytomegalovirus exposure and HLA in healthy donors. PCR used 60 Vbeta primers and 13 Jbeta primers. The data were produced by immunoSEQ multiplex PCR, yet TCRdb's version contains in-frame clones alone and is incomplete. The data hold over 65,000 clones, with approximately 78% observed a single time. The sequencing input was PBMCs. These receptors were taken from a woman aged 30 to 39 in good health and CMV-seronegative.

This CDR3 reads CASSFEGRYNSPLHF. The CDR3 DNA follows: TGTGCCAGCAGCTTCGAGGGCAGGTATAATTCACCCCTCCACTTT. This chain uses TRBV7-2 with TRBJ1-6; D remains ambiguous. V was cut by 3 bases and J by 4 bases, with 10 bases left in between. The germline CDR1 and CDR2 sequences are SGHTA and FQGNSA. The CDR3 consists of 15 residues.

The genes are TRBV9 and TRBJ1-1; the D gene is possibly TRBD1 (5 bases). CDR3 length equals 14 residues. V shed 0 bases and J shed 5 bases, with 11 bases lying between them. Per the germline V gene, CDR1 is SGDLS and CDR2 is YYNGEE. The CDR3 DNA reads TGTGCCAGCAGCGTAGGCAGGGTGGGTACTGAAGCTTTCTTT. Its protein is CASSVGRVGTEAFF.

V is TRBV7-9 and J is TRBJ2-7; 7 bases are a match to TRBD1. V trimming: 5 bases; J trimming: 2 bases; junction bases outside the gene matches: 6. Germline-derived CDR1 and CDR2 are SEHNR and FQNEAQ (reference sequence). The CDR3 runs 14 residues. The DNA for the CDR3 is TGTGCCAGCAGCCATCGTGACAGGGCCTACGAGCAGTACTTC. Translation gives CASSHRDRAYEQYF.